This T cell receptor (beta chain) was obtained from a study of blood T cell repertoires in COVID-19. Study information: Italy, Spain and the United States were the sources of the convalescent and acute COVID-19 samples. PBMCs, B-cell-depleted T cells, or T cells provided the cDNA or gDNA that made up the material.

The CDR3 is made up of 14 amino acids. The germline V gene encodes CDR1 LNHDA and CDR2 SQIVND (reference sequence). V lost 4 bases and J 4 bases, leaving 11 bases between the germline ends. Original data processing: From reference gene primer amplification, estimates of nucleated cell counts were derived. Sequencing used immunoSEQ multiplex PCR; TCRdb keeps in-frame clones, though not all of them. V and J calls and clone size are as listed in that table; D and trimming were resolved from the DNA. This table has 180,000 or so clones, 82% appearing once. This clone has a handful of counts. The chain is built from TRBV19 and TRBJ1-5; possible D gene TRBD1, 6 bases. Sequencing input: peripheral blood. The sequence was collected from an older woman with acute or convalescent COVID-19. CDR3 sequence: CASSTGQPNQPQHF. Written as DNA, the CDR3 is TGTGCCAGTAGTACCGGACAGCCTAATCAGCCCCAGCATTTT. The full variable domain, with the rest looked up from reference TRBV19 and TRBJ1-5, is DGGITQSPKYLFRKEGQNVTLSCEQNLNHDAMYWYRQDPGQGLRLIYYSQIVNDFQKGDIAEGYSVSREKKESFPLTVTSAQKNPTAFYLCASSTGQPNQPQHFGDGTRLSIL.